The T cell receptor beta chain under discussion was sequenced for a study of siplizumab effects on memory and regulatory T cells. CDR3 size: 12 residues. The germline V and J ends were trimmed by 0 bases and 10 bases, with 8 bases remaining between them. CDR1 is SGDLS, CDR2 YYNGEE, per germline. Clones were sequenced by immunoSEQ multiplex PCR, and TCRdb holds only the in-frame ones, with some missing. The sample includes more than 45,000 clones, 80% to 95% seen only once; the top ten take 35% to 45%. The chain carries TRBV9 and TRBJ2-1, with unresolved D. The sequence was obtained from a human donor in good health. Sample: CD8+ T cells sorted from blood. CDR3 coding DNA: TGTGCCAGCAGCGTAGAAGGGTGGGAGCAGTTCTTC. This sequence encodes CASSVEGWEQFF.